These 19 T cell receptor beta chains originate from one sample sequenced in a study of blood T cell repertoires in COVID-19. Method: immunoSEQ multiplex PCR; TCRdb's copy keeps in-frame clones and lacks some. The data show 150,000 or so clones, 65% to 90% seen once. Sequencing used peripheral blood. The receptor set was obtained from a woman between 50 and 59 years old with acute or convalescent COVID-19.

The chain employs TRBV6-2 or TRBV6-3 and TRBJ1-6; no clear D gene. In germline, CDR1 is MNHEY, CDR2 SVGEGT. V lost 4 bases to trimming and J lost 7 bases, with 11 bases between them. The CDR3 has 14 amino acids. The CDR3 sequence: CASSFPLENSPLHF. The CDR3 region has the DNA TGTGCCAGCAGTTTCCCTCTGGAGAATTCACCCCTCCACTTT.

V is TRBV19 and J is TRBJ1-5, with 7 bases lining up with TRBD1. The CDR3 consists of 18 residues. The V segment lost 4 bases and the J segment 2 bases; nucleotides outside the gene matches: 14. The germline V gene has CDR1 LNHDA and CDR2 SQIVND (reference sequence). In DNA, the CDR3 is TGTGCCAGTAGTACACGGGACAGAGGGGGGTCTCGCAATCAGCCCCAGCATTTT. This codes for CASSTRDRGGSRNQPQHF. Combining the CDR3 with reference TRBV19 and TRBJ1-5 gives the whole variable domain DGGITQSPKYLFRKEGQNVTLSCEQNLNHDAMYWYRQDPGQGLRLIYYSQIVNDFQKGDIAEGYSVSREKKESFPLTVTSAQKNPTAFYLCASSTRDRGGSRNQPQHFGDGTRLSIL.

The chain combines TRBV4-3 with TRBJ2-2; maybe TRBD1 (5 bases). V gave up 0 bases and J gave up 4 bases, with 12 bases separating them. CDR3 size: 16 residues. Looked up from germline, CDR1 is LGHNA and CDR2 is YSLEER. CDR3 sequence: CASSQEYLGRTGELFF. CDR3 DNA sequence: TGCGCCAGCAGCCAAGAGTATTTGGGGCGCACCGGGGAGCTGTTTTTT.

V and J are TRBV4-3 and TRBJ2-5; the D gene is possibly TRBD2 (6 bases). Germline CDR1 LGHNA, CDR2 YSLEER. Between the trimmed V and J ends, which lost 3 bases and 5 bases, there was a span of 16 bases. The CDR3 covers 15 residues. CDR3 protein: CASSQMEGSWETQYF. For the CDR3, the DNA is TGCGCCAGCAGCCAGATGGAGGGGTCTTGGGAGACCCAGTACTTC.

The chain joins TRBV18 to TRBJ1-5; D unclear. Germline V lookup: CDR1 KGHSH, CDR2 LQKENI. The CDR3 loop spans 15 amino acids. V lost 3 bases, J lost 11 bases, and 20 bases lay in between. Here the CDR3 DNA reads TGTGCCAGCTCACCGGAAGCGGTGTCCCGGATGGCCCAGCATTTT. This codes for CASSPEAVSRMAQHF.

This clone appeared once. The V gene is TRBV7-3, the J gene TRBJ2-3; D is perhaps TRBD1 (5 bases). The CDR3 spans 13 residues. V shed 6 bases and J shed 3 bases, with 10 bases lying between them. CDR1 is SGHTA and CDR2 is FQGTGA in the germline V gene. CDR3 protein: CASSRDRTDTQYF. The CDR3 coding sequence is TGTGCCAGCAGTCGAGACAGAACAGATACGCAGTATTTT.

The V call is TRBV28, the J call TRBJ1-2, with TRBD1 matching over 10 bases. CDR3 length: 14 residues. The trim removed 6 bases at V and 4 bases at J, leaving 5 bases unmatched. The germline CDR1 and CDR2 sequences are MDHEN and SYDVKM. CDR3 bases: TGTGCCAGCAGACCCGGGGACAGGGGCTATGGCTACACCTTC. This encodes CASRPGDRGYGYTF.

This chain connects TRBV1 to TRBJ2-1; the table's D call of TRBD1 was not tested on the DNA. TRBV1 constitutes a pseudogene. The CDR3 runs 16 residues. This chain's CDR3 is CTSSRRADSSYNEQFF. CDR3 DNA: TGCACCAGCAGCCGGCGGGCGGACAGCTCCTACAATGAGCAGTTCTTC.

J is TRBJ2-3 and V is TRBV5-1, with no clear D. CDR3 length: 12 residues. CDR1 and CDR2 (germline): SGHRS, YFSETQ. Deletions cut 2 bases from V and 3 bases from J, with 4 bases between. This CDR3 is CASSFLTDTQYF. In nucleotides, the CDR3 is TGCGCCAGCAGCTTCTTGACAGATACGCAGTATTTT.

This sequence joins TRBV18 and TRBJ2-1; 11 nucleotides align to TRBD2. Germline-derived CDR1 and CDR2 are KGHSH and LQKENI. The CDR3 is made up of 18 amino acids. With 2 bases clipped from V and 6 bases from J, the junction kept 12 bases outside the gene matches. The CDR3 DNA reads TGTGCCAGCTCACCAATGACTAGCGGGACCCTGACGGGCAATGAGCAGTTCTTC. Protein product: CASSPMTSGTLTGNEQFF.

The rearrangement uses TRBV20-1 and TRBJ2-7, with 11 bases matching TRBD2. The CDR3 totals 14 residues. Trimming cost V 3 bases and J 5 bases; bases outside gene matches: 6. Germline V CDR1 and CDR2: DFQATT, SNEGSKA (reference sequence). CDR3 DNA: TGCAGTGCTAGTGAACTAGCGGGAGTCCACGAGCAGTACTTC. It translates to CSASELAGVHEQYF.

The rearrangement uses TRBV4-3 and TRBJ2-7; TRBD1 agrees at 7 bases. Germline CDR1 and CDR2: LGHNA and YSLEER. There are 13 residues in the CDR3. J gave up 9 bases and V 2 bases, and 7 bases lay outside the gene matches. The CDR3: CASSQTPQGRQYF. The CDR3, as DNA: TGCGCCAGCAGCCAAACCCCACAGGGGCGGCAGTACTTC.

The rearrangement links TRBV7-3 to TRBJ2-5; TRBD1 might be the D (6 bases). The CDR3 runs 16 residues. Germline V gene data show CDR1 as SGHTA and CDR2 as FQGTGA. V dropped 2 bases and J dropped 4 bases, with 17 bases sitting between them. The chain's CDR3 is CASSLAGEPQVETQYF. Written as DNA, the CDR3 is TGTGCCAGCAGCTTAGCAGGGGAACCACAAGTAGAGACCCAGTACTTC.

The gene calls are TRBV5-4 and TRBJ2-7; 7 bases fit TRBD2. CDR3 length: 14 amino acids. Germline V gene lookup returns CDR1 SGHNT and CDR2 YYREEE (reference sequence). With 7 bases clipped from V and 2 bases from J, the junction kept 9 bases outside the gene matches. Here the CDR3 DNA reads TGTGCCAGCTGGTTAAGCGGGAAGCCCTACGAGCAGTACTTC. It codes for CASWLSGKPYEQYF.

The chain couples TRBV19 to TRBJ2-5; D ambiguous. V was shortened by 3 bases and J by 2 bases, with 7 bases between the two germline ends. The CDR3 length is 13 residues. Germline CDR1 reads LNHDA; CDR2 reads SQIVND (reference sequence). The chain's CDR3 is CASSIQKQETQYF. CDR3 in DNA: TGTGCCAGTAGTATCCAGAAACAAGAGACCCAGTACTTC.

This clone was seen a single time. The genes are TRBV7-2 and TRBJ1-4; 7 bases map to TRBD1. V trimming: 8 bases; J trimming: 5 bases; junction bases outside the gene matches: 17. CDR3 size: 17 residues. Germline V gene lookup returns CDR1 SGHTA and CDR2 FQGNSA. The CDR3 DNA reads as TGTGCCAGCGGTTCACCGGGACAGCCCTCCCAAAATGAAAAACTGTTTTTT. Its translation: CASGSPGQPSQNEKLFF.

This chain links TRBV7-2 with TRBJ2-2; tentatively, D is TRBD2 (6 bases). Trimming pared 3 bases from V and 4 bases from J, leaving 18 bases between. The CDR3 spans 17 residues. From germline, CDR1 is SGHTA and CDR2 FQGNSA. CDR3 protein: CASSFIGLPAGTGELFF. The CDR3 DNA sequence: TGTGCCAGCAGCTTCATCGGACTACCGGCGGGCACCGGGGAGCTGTTTTTT.

The gene calls are TRBV7-6 and TRBJ2-3; no clear D gene. The CDR3 is made up of 15 amino acids. The germline V gene encodes CDR1 SGHVS and CDR2 FNYEAQ. Trimming took off 4 bases at V and 4 bases at J, with 15 bases between the two ends. The CDR3 loop reads CASSSSHSTADTQYF. Here the CDR3 DNA reads TGTGCCAGCAGCTCCTCCCATTCAACAGCAGATACGCAGTATTTT.

This clone was seen a few times. The chain employs TRBV6-5 and TRBJ2-1, with D hard to call. The CDR3 loop spans 16 amino acids. The ends were cut back, 0 bases at V and 0 bases at J, with 9 bases in the middle. CDR1 and CDR2 from the germline V gene are MNHEY and SVGAGI. CDR3 bases: TGTGCCAGCAGTTACTCCGGTTGGAGCTCCTACAATGAGCAGTTCTTC. Translating gives CASSYSGWSSYNEQFF.